This T cell receptor (beta chain) comes out of a study of blood T cells in healthy people across ages. Findings and caveats of the study: A strong correlation was seen between TCR beta diversity and naive T cell percentage. Unsorted PBMCs ruled out conclusive naive versus antigen-experienced comparison. Diversity was estimated from one million T cells, and these estimates were considered underestimates.

This clonotype was seen a few times. Its antigen is not identified. Through a sample-barcoded 5' primer and a J-beta primer mix, a second PCR was run for roughly 7 to 11 cycles. Each CDR3 protein is one row after TCRdb ran MiXCR on the 5' RACE reads. This sample has around 850,000 distinct CDR3 sequences; 36% occur once, and the top ten carry 13%. CDR3 length: 12 residues. V lost 6 bases and J 3 bases, leaving 11 bases between the germline ends. Germline lookup yields CDR1 DFQATT and CDR2 SNEGSKA (reference sequence). V is TRBV20-1 and J is TRBJ1-1, with D maybe TRBD1 (5 bases). The specimen sequenced was blood. The source is a man between 18 and 35 years old in good health. CDR3 in amino acids: CSAPGAYTEAFF. DNA for the CDR3: TGCAGTGCCCCTGGGGCCTACACTGAAGCTTTCTTT.